This T cell receptor (beta chain) was identified in a study of blood T cell repertoires in COVID-19. Original processing notes: Estimation of nucleated cell counts was performed using reference gene primer amplification. The assay was immunoSEQ multiplex PCR, and TCRdb's table has in-frame clones only and misses some. V and J calls and clone size are copied from that table; D and trimming were computed from the DNA. This repertoire shows approximately 28,000 clones, roughly 90% found once; its top ten account for around 1.7%. This clone has a single count. V lost 0 bases to trimming and J lost 5 bases, with 12 bases between them. The germline V gene encodes CDR1 LNHNV and CDR2 YYDKDF (reference sequence). The CDR3 covers 15 residues.

Sequenced material: peripheral blood. The receptor comes from a woman aged 55 to 70 with active COVID-19. V and J are TRBV15 and TRBJ2-3; D might be TRBD1 (5 bases). CDR3 DNA: TGTGCCACCAGCAGAGACAGGGCCCAGGGAGATACGCAGTATTTT. Its translation is CATSRDRAQGDTQYF.